This T cell receptor beta chain comes out of a study of blood T cell repertoires in COVID-19. The wider study: COVID-19 samples from acute and convalescent phases originated in the United States, Italy and Spain. T cells, B-cell-depleted T cells, or PBMCs supplied cDNA or gDNA.

This clone was seen only once. How the authors handled the data: Reference gene primer amplification gave estimated nucleated cell counts. Libraries were prepared by immunoSEQ multiplex PCR; TCRdb keeps only in-frame clonotypes and omits some of them. V and J calls and clone size are those listed in that table; D and trimming were worked out from the DNA. The data show 120,000 to 150,000 clones, over 80% seen once. Sequenced sample: peripheral blood. This receptor was taken from a man aged 45-65 years who had recovered from COVID-19.

The CDR3: CSVVGLAYNEQFF. CDR3 sequence (DNA): TGCAGCGTTGTTGGACTAGCCTACAATGAGCAGTTCTTC. The V call is TRBV29-1, the J call TRBJ2-1; 7 nucleotides line up with TRBD2. CDR1 is SQVTM, CDR2 ANQGSEA, per germline. J gave up 2 bases and V 4 bases, and 2 bases lay outside the gene matches. The CDR3 has 13 amino acids.